This T cell receptor beta chain was identified in a study of read filtering for tumor transcriptome and immune sequencing (dated by TCRdb to the early 2020s). At the level of the whole study: Of the patients in the cohort, around 17 were male and 14 to 15 were female, and their mean age was about 68 years, with a range of roughly 45 to 90. Under revised international staging, fewer than ten patients fell into R-ISS I, more than 15 into R-ISS II and six or seven into R-ISS III. Whole-transcriptome libraries were prepared with the TruSeq RNA Access Library Prep Kit after DNase treatment. Per sample, about 3.5 to 11 million TCR-region mapped reads were obtained with IR-seq, compared with only about 80 to 1,400 with RNA-seq. The study compared TCR repertoires from targeted immune repertoire sequencing and bulk whole-transcriptome sequencing run on the same bone marrow samples. As a main aim, a read-filtering strategy for immune repertoire data was addressed, with the specific question being whether clonotypes supported by a single read should be removed.

The cysteine opens and the phenylalanine closes a CDR3 of 15 amino acids. The DNA shown is the 45-base CDR3, in frame from base 1. The germline V gene specifies MRHNA as CDR1 and SNTAGT as CDR2. Trimmed from V: 3 bases; trimmed from J: 1 base; junction bases lacking a gene match: 2. At least ten counts were recorded for this clonotype. No cognate antigen has been identified for it. Base qualities are not at hand, and no much larger clone is one base apart. What the study reported, not specific to this receptor: When single-read clonotypes were removed, the proportions of shared clonotypes in IR-seq and RNA-seq correlated more strongly. Single-read clonotypes made up approximately 79% of clonotypes but only around 4% of total reads in IR-seq, compared with approximately 75% of clonotypes and 40% to 55% of reads in RNA-seq. IR-seq captured clonotypes at much higher depth and more reliably than RNA-seq, and smaller IR-seq throughput sufficed to identify most shared clonotypes. The sorted CD138-negative fraction was composed of a mixed bone marrow immune population rather than of purified T cells.

Every patient had bone marrow sampled at the time of active disease. Bone marrow mononuclear cells were isolated by Ficoll-Hypaque density gradient centrifugation. Myeloma plasma cells were removed and CD138-negative cells were collected by negative selection after labeling with CD138 magnetic microbeads on a MACS separator. Purity of the isolated cells was checked by flow cytometry on an Attune NxT using CD138 antibodies. Total RNA was extracted using TRIzol reagent and was quantified on a NanoDrop spectrophotometer. For each patient, the CD138-negative bone marrow sample underwent paired RNA-seq and IR-seq. TCR libraries were constructed from 400 ng RNA using the Immunoverse kit, and molecular barcoded adaptors covering alpha/delta and beta/gamma chains were employed. TCR library preparation was performed with the same RNA that was used for transcriptome sequencing. Sequencing of the TCR libraries was done on an Illumina HiSeq 4000 with 2 x 150 cycles. Processing in the source paper ran as follows. With MiXCR, TCR reads were aligned to human V, D, J and C references and assembled into CDR3 clonotypes, with quality filtering and error correction included. The tcR package in R was used to analyze clonotype counts and gene usage diversity. Raw mapping reads were checked after the RNA-seq reads had been mapped by STAR aligner version 2.5.3a onto the human GRCh37 genome. To test how sequencing depth affected the clonotypes detected, IR-seq fastq files were randomly downsampled with Seqtk 1.3. Clones were called with MiXCR by TCRdb after fastp trimmed the public reads at Q25, and only in-frame beta chains were retained. Every CDR3 protein is listed once, alongside the most common genes and DNA of its rows. TCRdb, not the original authors, processed these V and J calls. The sample table contains about 57,000 distinct CDR3 sequences; only one count was recorded for 20% of them. The top ten constitute roughly a sixth of the sample.

The source is a donor at least 40 years old with multiple myeloma. The rearrangement combines TRBV6-4 with TRBJ2-1; 8 nucleotides in the junction match TRBD2. The sequenced material came from a population of CD138-negative cells sorted from bone marrow. The sample's cell subset or site label, in plain terms: bone marrow mononuclear cells depleted of CD138+ plasma/myeloma cells by negative magnetic selection. The nucleotide sequence reads TGTGCCAGCAGTGAGGGGACTAGGTCCTACAATGAGCAGTTCTTC. Translated, this gives CASSEGTRSYNEQFF.